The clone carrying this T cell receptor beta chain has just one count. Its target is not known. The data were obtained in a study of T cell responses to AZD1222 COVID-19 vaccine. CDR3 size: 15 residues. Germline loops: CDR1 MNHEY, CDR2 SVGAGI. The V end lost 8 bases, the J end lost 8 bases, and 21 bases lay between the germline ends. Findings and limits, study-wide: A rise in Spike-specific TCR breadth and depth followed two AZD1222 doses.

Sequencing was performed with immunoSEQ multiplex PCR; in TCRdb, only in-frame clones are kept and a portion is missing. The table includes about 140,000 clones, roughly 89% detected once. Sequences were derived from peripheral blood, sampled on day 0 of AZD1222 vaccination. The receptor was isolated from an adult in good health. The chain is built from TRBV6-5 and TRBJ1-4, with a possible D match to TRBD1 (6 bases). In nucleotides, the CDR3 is TGTGCCAGCGTGGGGTGGGCAGGGGCACAGGAAAAACTGTTTTTT. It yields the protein CASVGWAGAQEKLFF.